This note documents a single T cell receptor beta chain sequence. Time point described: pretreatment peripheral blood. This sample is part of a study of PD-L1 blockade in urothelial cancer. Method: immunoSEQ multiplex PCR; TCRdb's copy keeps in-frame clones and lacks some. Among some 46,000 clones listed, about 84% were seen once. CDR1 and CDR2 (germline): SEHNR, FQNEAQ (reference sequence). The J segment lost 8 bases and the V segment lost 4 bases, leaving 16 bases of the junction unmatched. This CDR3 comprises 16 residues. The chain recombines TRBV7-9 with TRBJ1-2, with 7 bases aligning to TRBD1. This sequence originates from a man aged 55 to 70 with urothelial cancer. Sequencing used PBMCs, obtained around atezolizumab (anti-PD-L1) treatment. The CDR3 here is CASSYNLQRTGAGYTF. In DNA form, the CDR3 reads TGTGCCAGCAGCTACAACCTGCAGCGAACAGGGGCAGGCTACACCTTC.